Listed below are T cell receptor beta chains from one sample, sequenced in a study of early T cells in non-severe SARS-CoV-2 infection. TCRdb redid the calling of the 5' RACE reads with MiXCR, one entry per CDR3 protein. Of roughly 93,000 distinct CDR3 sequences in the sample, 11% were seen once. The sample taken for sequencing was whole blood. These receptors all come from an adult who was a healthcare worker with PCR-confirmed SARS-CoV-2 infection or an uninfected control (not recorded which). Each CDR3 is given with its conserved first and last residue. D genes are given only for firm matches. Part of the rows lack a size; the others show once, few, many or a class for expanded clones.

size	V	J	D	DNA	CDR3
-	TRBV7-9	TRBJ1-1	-	TGTGCCAGCAGCATCCACAGGGTGGAGGATACTGAAGCTTTCTTT	CASSIHRVEDTEAFF
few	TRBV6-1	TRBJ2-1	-	TGTGCCAGCAGTGTTTTAGACAGCTACAATGAGCAGTTCTTC	CASSVLDSYNEQFF
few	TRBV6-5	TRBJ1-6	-	TGTGCCAGCACCCAGCGCCCGACCTATAATTCACCCCTCCACTTT	CASTQRPTYNSPLHF
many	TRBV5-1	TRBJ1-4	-	TGCGCCAGCAGTAAGGGACATAGGACCGAAAAACTGTTTTTT	CASSKGHRTEKLFF
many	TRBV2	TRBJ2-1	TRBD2	TGTGCCAGCAGTGAAGGACTAGCGGGAGACTATGAGCAGTTCTTC	CASSEGLAGDYEQFF
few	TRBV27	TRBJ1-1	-	TGTGCCAGCAGTTTTAAGGGGGGCGCGAACACTGAAGCTTTCTTT	CASSFKGGANTEAFF
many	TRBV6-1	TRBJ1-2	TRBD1	TGTGCCAGTCAATCCTTCTCTCGACAGGGGGCTGATGGCTACACCTTC	CASQSFSRQGADGYTF
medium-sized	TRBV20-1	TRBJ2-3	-	TGCAGTGCCTCGACAGGCAAAGGCACAGATACGCAGTATTTT	CSASTGKGTDTQYF
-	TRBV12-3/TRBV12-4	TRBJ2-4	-	TGTGCCAGCAGTTTAGGTGAGGAGGACATTCAGTACTTC	CASSLGEEDIQYF
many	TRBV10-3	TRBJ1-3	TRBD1	TGTGCCATCAGGCCGGGACAGGGTATTACTGGAAACACCATATATTTT	CAIRPGQGITGNTIYF
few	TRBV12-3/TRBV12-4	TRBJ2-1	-	TGTGCCAGCAACCAAGCGGACGGGCCGTCCTACAATGAGCAGTTCTTC	CASNQADGPSYNEQFF
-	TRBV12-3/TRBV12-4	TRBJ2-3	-	TGTGCCAGCAGCCCCGGGTCTACGGCCGCAGATACGCAGTATTTT	CASSPGSTAADTQYF
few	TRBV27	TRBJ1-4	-	TGTGCCAGCAGTTCGGTAAGGGGGAGCGAAAAACTGTTTTTT	CASSSVRGSEKLFF
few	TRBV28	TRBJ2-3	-	TGTGCCAGCAGCCGGAGGGACCGGTACACAGATACGCAGTATTTT	CASSRRDRYTDTQYF